This TCR beta chain was recorded in a study of control samples from healthy donors and cancer patients. This CDR3 comprises 14 residues. Trimming removed 7 bases from V and 1 base from J, with 13 bases in between. The germline V gene has CDR1 MNHEY and CDR2 SVGAGI. Generated by immunoSEQ multiplex PCR, the TCRdb table keeps only in-frame clones and is missing some. The repertoire includes 150,000 or so clones, just under 95% of them detected once, and approximately 6% sits in the top ten. Sequencing used blood. This clonotype was obtained from a middle-aged man in good health. The chain recombines TRBV6-5 with TRBJ1-1, with a tentative D call TRBD1 (6 bases). DNA of the CDR3: TGTGCCAGCATGGGGGGGGCCCCGAACACTGAAGCTTTCTTT. Its protein is CASMGGAPNTEAFF.